These 30 T cell receptor beta chains were sequenced from one sample in a study of OX40 agonist ivuxolimab in advanced cancers. The protocol was immunoSEQ multiplex PCR, while the TCRdb copy is restricted to in-frame clones and leaves out a portion. The sample has about 77,000 clones, 80% to 90% seen once. The sample here was CD4+ or CD8+ T cells sorted from blood, taken in a trial of the OX40 agonist ivuxolimab. The receptor source for this set is an adult with an advanced solid tumor such as melanoma, head and neck, liver or kidney cancer.

This sequence joins TRBV5-1 and TRBJ2-3; D remains ambiguous. CDR1 is SGHRS, CDR2 YFSETQ, per germline. V lost 3 bases and J lost 0, with 8 bases in between. This CDR3 spans 14 amino acids. For the CDR3, the DNA is TGCGCCAGCAGCTACTCCTCTAGCACAGATACGCAGTATTTT. The encoded protein is CASSYSSSTDTQYF.

This clone was found once. The rearrangement joins TRBV19 to TRBJ2-3; D is perhaps TRBD2 (6 bases). The CDR3 spans 17 residues. Germline values: CDR1 LNHDA, CDR2 SQIVND (reference sequence). V was trimmed by 0 bases and J by 3 bases, leaving 16 bases between them. The CDR3 DNA reads TGTGCCAGTAGTATAGACCCCTGGGGGGTAGGAACAGATACGCAGTATTTT. This encodes CASSIDPWGVGTDTQYF. Drawing the rest from reference TRBV19 and TRBJ2-3, the complete variable domain is DGGITQSPKYLFRKEGQNVTLSCEQNLNHDAMYWYRQDPGQGLRLIYYSQIVNDFQKGDIAEGYSVSREKKESFPLTVTSAQKNPTAFYLCASSIDPWGVGTDTQYFGPGTRLTVL.

The rearrangement uses TRBV19 and TRBJ1-4, with TRBD1 matching 9 bases. The CDR3 is made up of 16 amino acids. Germline CDR1 reads LNHDA; CDR2 reads SQIVND (reference sequence). The J segment lost 5 bases and the V segment lost 8 bases, leaving 12 bases of the junction unmatched. CDR3 region: CASGQGLRSRNEKLFF. CDR3 in DNA: TGTGCCAGTGGACAGGGGCTAAGATCGAGGAATGAAAAACTGTTTTTT.

The gene calls are TRBV9 and TRBJ2-7, with 9 bases fitting TRBD2. CDR1 SGDLS and CDR2 YYNGEE come from the germline V gene. The CDR3 is 15 amino acids. V shed 0 bases and J 4 bases; nucleotides not matched to a gene: 5. For the CDR3, the DNA is TGTGCCAGCAGCGTAGGAATGCTAGCGGGGTACGAGCAGTACTTC. Amino acid sequence: CASSVGMLAGYEQYF.

This clone has a handful of counts. Other DNA variants within this sample encode the same CDR3. V usage is TRBV6-5 and J usage is TRBJ1-6; weak D call: TRBD1 (5 bases). CDR3 length equals 15 residues. Trimming stripped 0 bases from V and 8 bases from J, with 11 bases between. Germline loops: CDR1 MNHEY, CDR2 SVGAGI. Here the CDR3 reads CASSYSRQGDSPLHF. The DNA of the CDR3 is TGTGCCAGCAGTTACTCGAGGCAGGGCGATTCACCCCTCCACTTT.

V usage is TRBV30 and J usage is TRBJ2-3, with D possibly being TRBD2 (7 bases). V lost 0 bases to trimming and J lost 3 bases, with 13 bases between them. This CDR3 region has 15 residues. Germline loops: CDR1 GTSNPN, CDR2 SVGIG (reference sequence). Written as DNA, the CDR3 is TGTGCCTGGAGTGTACTGGGGGGGCTGACAGATACGCAGTATTTT. Translated: CAWSVLGGLTDTQYF.

The rearrangement links TRBV28 to TRBJ2-7; a possible D gene is TRBD2 (6 bases). Germline V gene data show CDR1 as MDHEN and CDR2 as SYDVKM. This CDR3 contains 14 residues. The V end was cut by 9 bases, the J end by 1 base, with 16 bases between. The CDR3 spells CASPGLPASYEQYF. CDR3 nucleotide sequence: TGTGCCAGTCCCGGACTACCCGCGTCCTACGAGCAGTACTTC.

The chain recombines TRBV19 with TRBJ2-7; D possibly matches TRBD1 or TRBD2 (5 bases each). V was shortened by 6 bases and J by 3 bases, with 18 bases between the two germline ends. The CDR3 has 15 residues. Germline V gene data show CDR1 as LNHDA and CDR2 as SQIVND (reference sequence). The CDR3 DNA reads TGTGCCAGTAGAGACCCCGGGACGGCAGTCTACGAGCAGTACTTC. Its protein is CASRDPGTAVYEQYF.

The chain links TRBV4-2 to TRBJ1-5; D is ambiguous. CDR1 and CDR2 (germline): LGHNA, YNFKEQ. V was trimmed by 0 bases and J by 1 base, leaving 13 bases between them. This CDR3 contains 17 residues. The CDR3 loop is CASSQEVLLTSNQPQHF. CDR3 nucleotides: TGTGCCAGCAGCCAAGAGGTCCTTCTGACGAGCAATCAGCCCCAGCATTTT.

This chain connects TRBV4-2 to TRBJ2-1; a possible D gene is TRBD2 (5 bases). The CDR3 totals 17 residues. Germline CDR1 reads LGHNA; CDR2 reads YNFKEQ. V was clipped by 0 bases and J by 11 bases, with 23 bases between them. The CDR3 spells CASSQEARADSFHKQFF. The DNA of the CDR3 is TGTGCCAGCAGCCAAGAGGCCCGGGCGGACTCATTTCATAAGCAGTTCTTC.

V and J are TRBV18 and TRBJ2-2; 8 bases fit TRBD1. V gave up 2 bases and J gave up 1 base; unmatched junction bases: 3. The CDR3 extends over 16 amino acids. Germline CDR1 KGHSH, CDR2 LQKENI. The CDR3 sequence is CASSPFGQGNTGELFF. The CDR3 DNA sequence: TGTGCCAGCTCACCATTCGGACAGGGGAACACCGGGGAGCTGTTTTTT.

This chain links TRBV4-2 with TRBJ1-2; 7 nucleotides align to TRBD1. The length of the CDR3 is 16 residues. Germline CDR1 LGHNA, CDR2 YNFKEQ. The J segment lost 0 bases and the V segment lost 4 bases, leaving 8 bases of the junction unmatched. CDR3 loop: CASSLWTGATNYGYTF. The DNA of the CDR3 is TGTGCCAGCAGCCTATGGACAGGCGCTACTAACTATGGCTACACCTTC.

This sequence joins TRBV5-1 and TRBJ1-1; D is possibly TRBD1 (5 bases). CDR1 and CDR2 (germline): SGHRS, YFSETQ. V lost 2 bases, J lost 0 bases, and 8 bases lay in between. CDR3 length equals 14 residues. The CDR3 is CASSFDSMNTEAFF. The CDR3 DNA reads TGCGCCAGCAGCTTCGACAGCATGAACACTGAAGCTTTCTTT. The entire variable domain, with the rest obtained from reference TRBV5-1 and TRBJ1-1, is as follows: KAGVTQTPRYLIKTRGQQVTLSCSPISGHRSVSWYQQTPGQGLQFLFEYFSETQRNKGNFPGRFSGRQFSNSRSEMNVSTLELGDSALYLCASSFDSMNTEAFFGQGTRLTVV.

J is TRBJ2-2 and V is TRBV10-3; D remains unclear. V lost 0 bases and J lost 2, with 7 bases in between. The CDR3 is made up of 15 amino acids. Germline CDR1 reads ENHRY; CDR2 reads SYGVKD. CDR3 DNA: TGTGCCATCAGTGAGTCGGAGCAAAACACCGGGGAGCTGTTTTTT. Residues: CAISESEQNTGELFF.

J is TRBJ1-5 and V is TRBV2, with D unclear. Looked up from germline, CDR1 is SNHLY and CDR2 is FYNNEI. Trimming removed 0 bases from V and 1 base from J, with 7 bases in between. CDR3 length: 15 amino acids. CDR3 sequence: CASSEARSSNQPQHF. As DNA, the CDR3 is TGTGCCAGCAGTGAAGCAAGGAGCAGCAATCAGCCCCAGCATTTT.

The chain employs TRBV5-1 and TRBJ2-3; D gene unclear. There are 11 residues in the CDR3. Between the trimmed V and J ends, which lost 2 bases and 7 bases, there was a span of 5 bases. CDR1 is SGHRS and CDR2 is YFSETQ in the germline V gene. The CDR3 here is CASSLSYTQYF. The CDR3 DNA follows: TGCGCCAGCAGCTTATCTTATACGCAGTATTTT.

This clone was observed a handful of times. The chain has TRBV30 and TRBJ2-7; D tentatively fits TRBD1 or TRBD2 (5 bases each). Germline V CDR1 and CDR2: GTSNPN, SVGIG (reference sequence). This CDR3 is built from 16 residues. Trimming took 1 base from V and 0 from J, leaving 16 bases between them. CDR3 sequence (DNA): TGTGCCTGGAGTGGTGGGGGAACAGGTAGCTCCTACGAGCAGTACTTC. The encoded protein is CAWSGGGTGSSYEQYF.

On this clone: The DNA is omitted, as the CDR3 cannot be located on it reliably, and the CDR3 follows TCRdb's listing. The chain is built from TRBV4-2 and TRBJ1-1. Germline V gene data show CDR1 as LGHNA and CDR2 as YNFKEQ. The CDR3 totals 16 residues, both ends included. Here the CDR3 reads CASSQDFGAGGTEAFF.

J is TRBJ2-5 and V is TRBV5-1, with a possible D match to TRBD1 (6 bases). The end of the DNA fits TRBJ2-7 better, so the J call may be wrong. CDR1 SGHRS and CDR2 YFSETQ come from the germline V gene. The CDR3 has 15 amino acids. CDR3 region: CASSLAGQKTYEQYF. CDR3 nucleotide sequence: TGCGCCAGCAGCTTGGCTGGACAGAAAACCTACGAGCAGTACTTC.

The rearrangement uses TRBV19 and TRBJ2-3, with TRBD2 matching over 11 bases. The junction had 6 bases not matched to a gene; V was cut back by 5 bases and J by 5 bases. The CDR3 sequence is 15 residues long. In germline, CDR1 is LNHDA, CDR2 SQIVND (reference sequence). The CDR3 is CASSLAGGPVDTQYF. In DNA, the CDR3 is TGTGCCAGTAGTTTAGCGGGGGGGCCGGTAGATACGCAGTATTTT.

The chain combines TRBV7-3 with TRBJ2-2; D is uncertain. Trimming left V 5 bases short and J 0 bases short, with 7 bases between. Germline V gene sequence: CDR1 SGHTA, CDR2 FQGTGA. This CDR3 region has 14 residues. The CDR3 region is CASSQNANTGELFF. CDR3 nucleotides: TGTGCCAGCAGCCAGAACGCGAACACCGGGGAGCTGTTTTTT.

V is TRBV6-1 and J is TRBJ1-4; 9 bases are shared with TRBD1. The CDR3 runs 15 residues. The germline V gene has CDR1 MNHNS and CDR2 SASEGT. With V trimmed by 8 bases and J by 8 bases, 12 bases remained unmatched. CDR3 region: CASLPTGQGVEKLFF. The CDR3 DNA reads as TGTGCCAGCTTACCCACGGGACAGGGAGTCGAAAAACTGTTTTTT.

This clone was observed a single time. The V and J genes are TRBV19 and TRBJ2-2; no clear D gene. This CDR3 contains 11 residues. The V and J ends lost 6 bases and 7 bases respectively, with 6 bases between them. Germline V gene data show CDR1 as LNHDA and CDR2 as SQIVND (reference sequence). The chain's CDR3 is CASRGYGELFF. The CDR3 nucleotides read TGTGCCAGTAGGGGCTACGGGGAGCTGTTTTTT.

This clone ranks as medium-sized. V usage is TRBV14 and J usage is TRBJ1-2; D gene uncertain. Germline lookup yields CDR1 SGHDN and CDR2 FVKESK. V lost 2 bases and J lost 5, with 9 bases in between. The CDR3 is 13 residues long. As DNA, the CDR3 is TGTGCCAGCAGCCAATCGGGAATTTATGGCTACACCTTC. It yields the protein CASSQSGIYGYTF.

The J gene is TRBJ1-5, the V gene TRBV5-1; D is unresolved. The germline V and J ends were trimmed by 0 bases and 3 bases, with 4 bases remaining between them. The CDR3 is made up of 13 amino acids. Germline loops: CDR1 SGHRS, CDR2 YFSETQ. In nucleotides, the CDR3 is TGCGCCAGCAGCTTGGGAGACAATCAGCCCCAGCATTTT. This codes for CASSLGDNQPQHF. Drawing the rest from reference TRBV5-1 and TRBJ1-5, the complete variable domain is KAGVTQTPRYLIKTRGQQVTLSCSPISGHRSVSWYQQTPGQGLQFLFEYFSETQRNKGNFPGRFSGRQFSNSRSEMNVSTLELGDSALYLCASSLGDNQPQHFGDGTRLSIL.

J is TRBJ1-6 and V is TRBV5-5; TRBD1 matches at 10 bases. The ends lost 0 bases at V and 6 bases at J; junction bases unmatched: 9. The CDR3 length is 18 residues. Germline lookup yields CDR1 SGHKS and CDR2 YYEKEE (reference sequence). CDR3 amino acids: CASSLAPGQGNVNSPLHF. The CDR3 coding sequence is TGTGCCAGCAGCTTGGCCCCGGGACAGGGGAATGTTAATTCACCCCTCCACTTT.

The CDR3, as DNA: TGCGCCAGCAGCTCCGGGACAAGAACCAGTACGCAGTATTTT. As protein: CASSSGTRTSTQYF. This rearrangement joins TRBV5-1 to TRBJ2-3; a weak D match, TRBD1 (6 bases). This CDR3 comprises 14 residues. Germline CDR1 and CDR2: SGHRS and YFSETQ. V was pared by 3 bases and J by 8 bases, with 16 bases between.

The rearrangement uses TRBV7-6 and TRBJ2-5, with D possibly TRBD1 on 6 matching bases. Germline CDR1 reads SGHVS; CDR2 reads FNYEAQ. The germline V and J ends were trimmed by 0 bases and 5 bases, with 10 bases remaining between them. There are 14 residues in the CDR3. CDR3 loop: CASSLAGAWETQYF. In nucleotides, the CDR3 is TGTGCCAGCAGCTTAGCGGGGGCTTGGGAGACCCAGTACTTC.

The chain joins TRBV6-6 to TRBJ2-7, with no clear D. Germline V CDR1 and CDR2: MNHNY, SVGAGI (reference sequence). V dropped 1 base and J dropped 2 bases, with 6 bases sitting between them. This CDR3 spans 13 amino acids. The CDR3 DNA follows: TGTGCCAGCAGTTACTTGGTAGCCTACGAGCAGTACTTC. Translating it yields CASSYLVAYEQYF.

The chain couples TRBV5-1 to TRBJ2-1; 9 bases align to TRBD2. Germline V gene sequence: CDR1 SGHRS, CDR2 YFSETQ. The CDR3 is 14 residues long. V lost 7 bases to trimming and J lost 5 bases; unmatched junction nucleotides: 7. The CDR3 here is CASQTSGVDNEQFF. Written as DNA, the CDR3 is TGCGCCAGCCAGACTAGCGGAGTTGACAATGAGCAGTTCTTC.